This TCR beta chain was recovered during a study of OX40 agonist ivuxolimab in advanced cancers. The CDR3 sequence is 14 residues long. The V and J ends lost 5 bases and 2 bases, in that order; junction bases with no gene match: 4. The germline V gene has CDR1 MDHEN and CDR2 SYDVKM. The study, taken as a whole, reports: Blood T cells, both CD4+ and CD8+, expanded clonally by week 6 at 0.1 to 3.0 mg/kg. The study did not work out the antigen specificity of the expanded peripheral T cells.

Measured with immunoSEQ multiplex PCR; TCRdb has only the in-frame clones, and not every one. Here the sample spans around 69,000 clones, 80% to 90% being singletons. About this clone: The antigen remains unidentified.

Source: CD4+ or CD8+ T cells sorted from blood, taken in a trial of the OX40 agonist ivuxolimab. This TCR derives from an adult with an advanced solid tumor such as melanoma, head and neck, liver or kidney cancer. The rearrangement joins TRBV28 to TRBJ2-7; 9 bases align to TRBD1. CDR3 DNA: TGTGCCAGCAGTCTCCGACAGGGGGCCTACGAGCAGTACTTC. Translation: CASSLRQGAYEQYF.